This TCR beta chain emerged from a study of T cell responses to AZD1222 COVID-19 vaccine. Trimming took off 0 bases at V and 3 bases at J, with 10 bases between the two ends. CDR3 size: 14 residues. Germline V CDR1 and CDR2: SGHRS, YFSETQ. Whether given at about 4 or about 12 weeks, second doses were pooled. As for this clone: Its antigen is undetermined.

Clones were read by immunoSEQ multiplex PCR, and TCRdb kept only the in-frame ones, dropping some. The data hold about 120,000 clones, with over 80% observed a single time. Study-wide findings and caveats: The donor cohort was predominantly white British with a female majority, and clonal diversity may have been underestimated. A reported finding is that nearly half of spike-specific TCRs target unmutated variant regions.

Sequencing used peripheral blood, obtained 28 days after the second AZD1222 dose. The TCR comes from an adult who received the AZD1222 COVID-19 vaccine. This chain connects TRBV5-1 to TRBJ2-7, with D possibly TRBD2 on 5 matching bases. In DNA form, the CDR3 reads TGCGCCAGCAGCTTGGAACCGGGGTACTACGAGCAGTACTTC. Translated: CASSLEPGYYEQYF.